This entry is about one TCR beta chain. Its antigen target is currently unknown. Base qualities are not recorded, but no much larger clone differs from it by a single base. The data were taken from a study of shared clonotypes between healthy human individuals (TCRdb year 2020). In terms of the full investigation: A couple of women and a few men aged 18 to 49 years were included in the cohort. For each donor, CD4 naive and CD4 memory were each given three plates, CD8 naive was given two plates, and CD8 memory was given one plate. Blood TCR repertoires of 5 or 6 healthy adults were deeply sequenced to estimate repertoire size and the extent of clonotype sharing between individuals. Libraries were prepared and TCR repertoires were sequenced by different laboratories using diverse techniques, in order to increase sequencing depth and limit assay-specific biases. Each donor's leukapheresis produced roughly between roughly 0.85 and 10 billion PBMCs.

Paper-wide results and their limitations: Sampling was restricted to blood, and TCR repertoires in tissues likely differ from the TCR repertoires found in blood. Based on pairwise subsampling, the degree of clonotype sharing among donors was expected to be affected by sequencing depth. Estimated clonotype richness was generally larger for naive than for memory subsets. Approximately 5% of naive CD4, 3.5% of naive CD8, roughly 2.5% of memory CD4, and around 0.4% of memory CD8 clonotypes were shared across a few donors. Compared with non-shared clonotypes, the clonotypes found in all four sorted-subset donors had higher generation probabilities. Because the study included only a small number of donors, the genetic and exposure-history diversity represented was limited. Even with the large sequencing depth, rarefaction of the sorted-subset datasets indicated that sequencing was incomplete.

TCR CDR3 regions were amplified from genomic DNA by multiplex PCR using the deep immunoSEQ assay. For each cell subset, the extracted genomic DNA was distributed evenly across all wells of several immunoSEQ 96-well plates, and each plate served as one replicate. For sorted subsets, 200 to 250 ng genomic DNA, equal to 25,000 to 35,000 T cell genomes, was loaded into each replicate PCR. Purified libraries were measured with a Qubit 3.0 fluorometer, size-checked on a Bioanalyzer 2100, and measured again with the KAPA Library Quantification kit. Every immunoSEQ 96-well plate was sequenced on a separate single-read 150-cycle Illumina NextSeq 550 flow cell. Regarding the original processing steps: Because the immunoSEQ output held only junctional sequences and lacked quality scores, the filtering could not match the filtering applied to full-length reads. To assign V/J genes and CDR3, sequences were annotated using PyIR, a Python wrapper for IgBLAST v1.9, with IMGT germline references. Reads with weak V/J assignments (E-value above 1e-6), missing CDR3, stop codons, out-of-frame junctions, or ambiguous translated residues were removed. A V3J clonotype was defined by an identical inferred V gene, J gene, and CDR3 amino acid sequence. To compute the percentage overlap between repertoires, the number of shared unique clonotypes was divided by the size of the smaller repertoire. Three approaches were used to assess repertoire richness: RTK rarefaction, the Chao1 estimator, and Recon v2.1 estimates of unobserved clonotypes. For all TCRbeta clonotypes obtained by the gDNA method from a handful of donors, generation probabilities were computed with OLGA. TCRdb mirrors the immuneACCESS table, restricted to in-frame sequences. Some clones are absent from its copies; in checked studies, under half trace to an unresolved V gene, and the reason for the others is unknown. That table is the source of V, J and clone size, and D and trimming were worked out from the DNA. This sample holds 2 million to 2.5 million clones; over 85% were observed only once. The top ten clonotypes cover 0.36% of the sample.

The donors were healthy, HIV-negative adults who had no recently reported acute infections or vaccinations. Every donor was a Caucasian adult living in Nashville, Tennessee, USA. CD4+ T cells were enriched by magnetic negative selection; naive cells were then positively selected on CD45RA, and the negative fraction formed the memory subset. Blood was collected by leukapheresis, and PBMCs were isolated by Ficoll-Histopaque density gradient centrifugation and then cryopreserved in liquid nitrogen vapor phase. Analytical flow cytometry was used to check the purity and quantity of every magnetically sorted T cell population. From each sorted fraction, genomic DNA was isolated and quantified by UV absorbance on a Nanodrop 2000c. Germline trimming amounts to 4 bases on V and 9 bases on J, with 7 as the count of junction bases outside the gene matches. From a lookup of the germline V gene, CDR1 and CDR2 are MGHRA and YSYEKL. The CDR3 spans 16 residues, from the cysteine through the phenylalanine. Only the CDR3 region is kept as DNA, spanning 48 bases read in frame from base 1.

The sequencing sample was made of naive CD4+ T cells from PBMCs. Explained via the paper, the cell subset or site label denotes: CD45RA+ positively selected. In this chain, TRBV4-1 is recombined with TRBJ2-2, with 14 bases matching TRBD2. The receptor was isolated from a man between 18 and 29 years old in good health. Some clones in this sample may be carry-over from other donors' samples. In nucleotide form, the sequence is TGCGCCAGCAGCCCCGGACTAGCGGGAGGTATCCGGGAGCTGTTTTTT. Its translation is CASSPGLAGGIRELFF.